The rows below give T cell receptor beta chains drawn from one sample of a study of blood T cell repertoires in COVID-19. Data came from immunoSEQ multiplex PCR; TCRdb stores just in-frame clones and leaves some out. The sample carries 35,000 to 45,000 clones, around 89% recorded once. Sequencing input: peripheral blood. All receptors come from a human donor in a cohort sampled during active COVID-19. CDR3s include the opening cysteine and the closing phenylalanine or tryptophan. Fields, in order: J gene, clone size, V gene, D gene, CDR3 protein, CDR3 DNA. A D gene is named only where the DNA matches it firmly. Clone size is shown for a subset of rows, as once, few, many or a class of expanded clone.

TRBJ1-2 | - | TRBV5-1 | TRBD1 | CASSLGTGGDYGYTF | TGCGCCAGCAGCTTGGGGACAGGAGGGGACTATGGCTACACCTTC
TRBJ2-3 | - | TRBV28 | - | CASSSGRGRFYTDTQYF | TGTGCCAGCAGCTCAGGCCGGGGGAGGTTTTATACAGATACGCAGTATTTT
TRBJ2-2 | - | TRBV9 | TRBD2 | CASSVGTSGTGELFF | TGTGCCAGCAGCGTCGGGACTAGCGGAACCGGGGAGCTGTTTTTT
TRBJ2-3 | - | TRBV19 | - | CASSISPLGTDTQYF | TGTGCCAGTAGTATATCCCCACTGGGCACAGATACGCAGTATTTT
TRBJ1-1 | few | TRBV7-9 | TRBD1 | CASSPTGVNTEAFF | TGTGCCAGCAGTCCGACAGGGGTGAACACTGAAGCTTTCTTT
TRBJ2-5 | - | TRBV5-4 | TRBD2 | CASSLGASGGSGETQYF | TGTGCCAGCAGCTTGGGGGCTAGCGGGGGTAGCGGGGAGACCCAGTACTTC
TRBJ1-1 | - | TRBV3-1/TRBV3-2 | TRBD1 | CASSPGQGSLGFTEAFF | TGTGCCAGCAGCCCTGGACAGGGCTCCCTCGGTTTCACTGAAGCTTTCTTT
TRBJ2-5 | - | TRBV2 | - | CASSEYNGETQYF | TGTGCCAGCAGTGAATATAACGGGGAGACCCAGTACTTC
TRBJ1-2 | - | TRBV6-1 | - | CASSDGRGYGYTF | TGTGCCAGCAGTGATGGTAGGGGCTATGGCTACACCTTC
TRBJ2-1 | - | TRBV5-1 | TRBD2 | CASSTSGTDYNEQFF | TGCGCCAGCAGCACCAGCGGGACGGACTACAATGAGCAGTTCTTC
TRBJ1-4 | few | TRBV18 | - | CASSPSTGTNNEKLFF | TGTGCCAGCTCACCGAGCACCGGGACTAACAATGAAAAACTGTTTTTT
TRBJ2-1 | - | TRBV28 | - | CASKEAGITYNEQFF | TGTGCCAGCAAAGAGGCAGGGATCACCTACAATGAGCAGTTCTTC
TRBJ2-1 | - | TRBV6-4 | TRBD1 | CASSEGTGYEQFF | TGTGCCAGCAGTGAGGGGACAGGGTATGAGCAGTTCTTC
TRBJ2-7 | - | TRBV21-1 | - | CAAAPSGFSYEQYF | TGTGCAGCAGCTCCCTCCGGGTTCTCCTACGAGCAGTACTTC
TRBJ2-3 | - | TRBV28 | - | CASTIGPGVQDTQYF | TGTGCCAGCACCATAGGTCCGGGGGTCCAAGATACGCAGTATTTT
TRBJ1-6 | - | TRBV3-1/TRBV3-2 | TRBD1 | CASSQVLPQDRTNSPLHF | TGTGCCAGCAGCCAAGTGCTCCCGCAGGACAGGACTAATTCACCCCTCCACTTT
TRBJ2-7 | few | TRBV6-5 | TRBD2 | CASRPGTSATYEQYF | TGTGCCAGCAGGCCTGGGACTAGCGCTACCTACGAGCAGTACTTC
TRBJ1-5 | - | TRBV6-6 | TRBD1 | CASSSGTELNQPQHF | TGTGCCAGCAGTTCCGGGACAGAACTCAATCAGCCCCAGCATTTT
TRBJ1-1 | - | TRBV18 | TRBD1 | CASSRNTGDDEAFF | TGTGCCAGCTCACGAAACACAGGGGACGATGAAGCTTTCTTT
TRBJ2-1 | once | TRBV28 | TRBD2 | CASRGGSGGNEQFF | TGTGCCAGCAGGGGCGGGAGCGGTGGCAATGAGCAGTTCTTC
TRBJ2-1 | - | TRBV10-3 | TRBD1 | CAISFRDRGYNEQFF | TGTGCCATCAGTTTCCGGGACAGGGGATACAATGAGCAGTTCTTC
TRBJ2-7 | - | TRBV5-4 | - | CASSPAQAQASYEQYF | TGTGCCAGCAGCCCAGCCCAGGCCCAGGCGTCGTACGAGCAGTACTTC
TRBJ2-3 | - | TRBV5-1 | - | CASREGAGSTDTQYF | TGCGCCAGCAGGGAGGGGGCCGGGAGCACAGATACGCAGTATTTT
TRBJ1-6 | - | TRBV3-1/TRBV3-2 | - | CASSQGQPLHF | TGTGCCAGCAGCCAAGGCCAGCCCCTCCACTTT
TRBJ2-2 | - | TRBV28 | - | CASSLGASPIELFF | TGTGCCAGCAGTTTAGGGGCCTCCCCTATAGAGCTGTTTTTT
TRBJ1-5 | - | TRBV6-2/TRBV6-3 | - | CASSPGTPLWKPQHF | TGTGCCAGCAGCCCAGGGACTCCCCTCTGGAAGCCCCAGCATTTT
TRBJ2-7 | - | TRBV5-3 | TRBD1 | CARSRKGQGHAISSYEQYF | TGTGCCAGAAGCCGGAAGGGACAGGGGCACGCTATAAGCTCCTACGAGCAGTACTTC
TRBJ1-5 | - | TRBV5-6 | - | CASSLGVRSRNQPQHF | TGTGCCAGCAGCTTGGGCGTCAGGTCACGCAATCAGCCCCAGCATTTT
TRBJ1-1 | - | TRBV6-2/TRBV6-3 | - | CASSSQKNTEAFF | TGTGCCAGCAGCTCCCAAAAGAACACTGAAGCTTTCTTT
TRBJ2-3 | - | TRBV19 | TRBD2 | CASMRGAKDTQYF | TGTGCCAGTATGCGGGGGGCTAAAGATACGCAGTATTTT